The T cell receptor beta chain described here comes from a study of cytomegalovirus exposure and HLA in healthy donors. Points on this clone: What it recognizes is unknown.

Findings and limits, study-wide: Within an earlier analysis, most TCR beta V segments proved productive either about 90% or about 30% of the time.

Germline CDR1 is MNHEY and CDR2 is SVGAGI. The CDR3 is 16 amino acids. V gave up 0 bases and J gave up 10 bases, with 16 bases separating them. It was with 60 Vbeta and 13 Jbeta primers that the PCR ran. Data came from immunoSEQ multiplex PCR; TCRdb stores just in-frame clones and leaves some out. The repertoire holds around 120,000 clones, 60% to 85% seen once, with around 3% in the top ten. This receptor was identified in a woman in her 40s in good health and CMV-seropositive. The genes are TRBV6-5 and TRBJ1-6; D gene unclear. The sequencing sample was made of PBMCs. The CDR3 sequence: CASSYSSSGGVSPLHF. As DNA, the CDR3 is TGTGCCAGCAGTTACTCGAGTTCCGGCGGCGTATCACCCCTCCACTTT.